These T cell receptor beta chains were read from a single sample in a study of CD4 T cells in relation to SARS-CoV-2 and coronaviruses. Sequencing was performed with immunoSEQ multiplex PCR; in TCRdb, only in-frame clones are kept and a portion is missing. The sample gives roughly 30,000 clones, about 70% of which show up once; under 30% is in the top ten. Their specific antigens are unknown. The sequenced sample consisted of CD4+ T cells from PBMCs, cultured in vitro. All receptors come from a human donor in good health. Each CDR3 is given with its conserved first and last residue. D genes are given only for firm matches. Where a row states a size, it is once, few, many or the class of an expanded clone; other rows omit it.

V	size	D	CDR3
TRBV6-5	few	TRBD2	CASTTSGVNTGELFF
TRBV3-1/TRBV3-2	.	.	CASSQDLQRVYEQYF
TRBV5-1	once	.	CASPHGGAASWGTDTQYF
TRBV7-4	.	.	CASSLLPTGHSRVSGNTIYF
TRBV20-1	.	.	CSASTQKAENEQFF
TRBV4-3	.	.	CASSQGWNSNQPQHF
TRBV4-2	.	.	CASSRVSGRDYTEAFF
TRBV21-1	.	.	CASSRYPSLDTQYF
TRBV2	.	TRBD1	CASIGDRGVSPLHF
TRBV2	.	.	CASSEGRVSVNYGYTF
TRBV10-3	.	.	CAISEGTGGYTF
TRBV10-3	once	TRBD1	CAISQTGKGGEAFF
TRBV6-2/TRBV6-3	.	.	CASSYYPPYDDSTSNYEQYF
TRBV7-2	.	TRBD2	CASSDTSGRAYEQYF
TRBV6-5	.	TRBD2	CASSFMGREGREQYF
TRBV5-1	once	.	CASSLVQTQTEAFF
TRBV4-3	.	.	CASSHLMGQIYEQYF
TRBV6-5	few	.	CASSYRGVSDTGELFF
TRBV7-2	few	.	CASSSQRGTGELFF
TRBV19	.	TRBD2	CASSIGRGVRNVEQYF
TRBV7-8	.	TRBD1	CASSQGGQGWARRGNEQFF
TRBV5-1	once	.	CASSPGLRSYGYTF
TRBV12-5	few	.	CASARAGVETQYF
TRBV21-1	.	.	CASKKGGWATSGYNEQFF
TRBV6-2/TRBV6-3	.	.	CASSYGRLGTQYF
TRBV5-8	.	.	CASSLGGATYYEQYF
TRBV4-3	.	TRBD2	CASSQGRGGIGEQFF
TRBV29-1	.	TRBD1	CSTEGGGDRGGTDTQYF
TRBV5-8	.	.	CASSTGLTEAFF
TRBV30	.	TRBD1	CAWSGTGGTQPQHF
TRBV18	.	.	CASSLFEGKNTEAFF
TRBV9	.	.	CASSGRLVSNEQFF
TRBV20-1	.	.	CSASGAGMRNTEAFF
TRBV10-3	.	TRBD1	CAISESRDRFNQPQHF
TRBV5-1	.	.	CASSLGQVYRTDTQYF
TRBV6-5	few	.	CASSLDRYGYTF
TRBV11-3	.	TRBD2	CASSSGTSGGSDTQYF
TRBV5-1	.	.	CASSQTPASVQETQYF
TRBV10-3	once	.	CAISESAAVLFF
TRBV5-6	.	TRBD1	CASRRDRGVFSEQYF
TRBV11-2	.	.	CASSGLQRAKNIQYF
TRBV4-3	.	.	CASSPGLGEPGYTF
TRBV5-4	.	.	CASSFGGLTDTQYF
TRBV14	.	.	CASSHWVSMNTEAFF
TRBV4-3	.	.	CASSQNKGDTTYEQYF
TRBV7-3	.	.	CASSPTSGNEQFF
TRBV19	.	.	CASSSQGIQGYTF
TRBV19	once	.	CASSIDRGSREAFF
TRBV11-2	.	.	CASSLREILVKGSYNEQFF
TRBV7-9	few	.	CASSLALGTAHYGYTF
TRBV19	.	TRBD1	CASRRKQGGLYGMNTEAFF
TRBV14	.	.	CASSQTQAVGYTF
TRBV6-5	few	.	CASSLGRRYSPLHF
TRBV3-1/TRBV3-2	.	TRBD2	CASSQILAGNTGELFF